This T cell receptor beta chain stems from a study of control samples from healthy donors and cancer patients. The CDR3 loop spans 16 amino acids. V was trimmed by 5 bases and J by 3 bases, leaving 18 bases between them. Germline CDR1 reads SEHNR; CDR2 reads FQNEAQ (reference sequence). Here immunoSEQ multiplex PCR was the method, and the copy in TCRdb shows in-frame clones only, minus some. The sample shows over 150,000 clones, approximately 92% of them seen only once. The rearrangement links TRBV7-9 to TRBJ2-3, with no clear D. Sequenced sample: blood. The TCR was taken from a man between 25 and 39 years old in good health. The CDR3 is CASSPLRQPTTDTQYF. As DNA, the CDR3 is TGTGCCAGCAGCCCCCTCCGGCAGCCGACTACAGATACGCAGTATTTT.